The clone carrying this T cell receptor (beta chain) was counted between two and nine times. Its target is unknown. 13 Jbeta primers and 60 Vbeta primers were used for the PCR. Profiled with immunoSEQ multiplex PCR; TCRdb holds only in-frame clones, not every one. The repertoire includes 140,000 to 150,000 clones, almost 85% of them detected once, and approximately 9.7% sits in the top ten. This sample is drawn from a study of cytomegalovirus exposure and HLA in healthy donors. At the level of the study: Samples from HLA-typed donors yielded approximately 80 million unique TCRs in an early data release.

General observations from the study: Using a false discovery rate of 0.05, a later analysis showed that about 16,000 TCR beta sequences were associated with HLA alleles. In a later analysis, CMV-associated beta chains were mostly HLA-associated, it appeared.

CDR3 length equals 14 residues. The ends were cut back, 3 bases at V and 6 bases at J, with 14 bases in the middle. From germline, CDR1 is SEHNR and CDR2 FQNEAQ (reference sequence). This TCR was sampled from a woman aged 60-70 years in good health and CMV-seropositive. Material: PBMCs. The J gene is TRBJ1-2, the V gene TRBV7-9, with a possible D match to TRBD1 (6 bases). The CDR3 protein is CASSFQGLMHGYTF. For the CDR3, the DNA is TGTGCCAGCAGCTTCCAGGGGCTAATGCATGGCTACACCTTC.